The clone carrying this T cell receptor beta chain showed up just a few times. Its target is unknown. The CDR3 runs to 14 residues. Germline lookup yields CDR1 MNHEY and CDR2 SMNVEV (reference sequence). Trimming at V came to 3 bases and at J to 9 bases, leaving 11 bases not matched to a gene. The data originate from a study of T cells in localized non-small cell lung cancer. Study outcomes and limitations: An association was observed between higher blood T cell density and longer overall survival. Peak T cell clonality was found in uninvolved adjacent lung, exceeding tumor.

Some clones are missing from TCRdb's copy, which holds only in-frame ones; the method was immunoSEQ multiplex PCR. The table includes approximately 150,000 clones, roughly 90% detected once. This chain uses TRBV27 with TRBJ2-7, with 7 positions matching TRBD1. The sample here was peripheral blood, taken before any cancer treatment. The clonotype originates from an older female donor with stage I lung adenocarcinoma. CDR3 sequence: CASSFGTAGVGQYF. CDR3 nucleotide sequence: TGTGCCAGCAGTTTTGGGACAGCCGGTGTCGGGCAGTACTTC.